The 20 T cell receptor beta chains presented below share a single source sample, sequenced in a study of shared clonotypes between healthy human individuals. Positive CCR7 selection of CD45RO-negative cells yielded the naive CD8 cells, and terminally differentiated effector memory CD45RA+ cells were excluded. Profiling relied on immunoSEQ multiplex PCR, and the TCRdb table lists in-frame clones only, not all of them. The sample consists of around 2.1 million clones, 85% to 95% of them appearing once. The specimen was naive CD8+ T cells from PBMCs. These receptors were obtained from a man aged 18 to 29 in good health. Some clones in this sample may be carry-over from other donors' samples.

The chain links TRBV2 to TRBJ1-2; 9 bases are a match to TRBD1. This CDR3 has 16 amino acids. Germline-derived CDR1 and CDR2 are SNHLY and FYNNEI. The junction had 7 bases not matched to a gene; V was cut back by 1 base and J by 4 bases. The CDR3 region is CASSEGREGQGYGYTF. The CDR3 nucleotides are TGTGCCAGCAGTGAAGGAAGGGAGGGACAGGGCTATGGCTACACCTTC.

The chain carries TRBV27 and TRBJ2-2, with 7 bases lining up with TRBD1. The germline V gene has CDR1 MNHEY and CDR2 SMNVEV (reference sequence). The CDR3 runs to 15 residues. The V segment lost 7 bases and the J segment 1 base; nucleotides outside the gene matches: 6. This CDR3 is CASTRRTGNTGELFF. The DNA of the CDR3 is TGTGCCAGCACTCGAAGGACAGGGAACACCGGGGAGCTGTTTTTT.

This clone showed up just once. V and J are TRBV6-5 and TRBJ2-7; D gene ambiguous. V gave up 2 bases and J gave up 0 bases, with 14 bases separating them. From germline, CDR1 is MNHEY and CDR2 SVGAGI. The CDR3 is made up of 16 amino acids. The CDR3 protein is CASSYPLPGISYEQYF. CDR3 nucleotides: TGTGCCAGCAGTTACCCTCTCCCGGGTATCTCCTACGAGCAGTACTTC.

This clone was picked up a small number of times. This chain uses TRBV7-6 with TRBJ1-1; TRBD1 might be the D (6 bases). Per the germline V gene, CDR1 is SGHVS and CDR2 is FNYEAQ. V lost 5 bases, J lost 1 base, and 17 bases lay in between. The CDR3 consists of 16 residues. CDR3 amino acids: CASSLGGLTPNTEAFF. In nucleotides, the CDR3 is TGTGCCAGCAGCCTAGGGGGGTTAACTCCGAACACTGAAGCTTTCTTT.

CDR3 coding DNA: TGTGCCAGCAGTTTATCGAGGGGGGAGTGGTACAATGAGCAGTTCTTC. This codes for CASSLSRGEWYNEQFF. The chain joins TRBV27 to TRBJ2-1; D is possibly TRBD1 or TRBD2 (6 bases each). The CDR3 extends over 16 amino acids. V was cut by 0 bases and J by 4 bases, with 13 bases left in between. Germline values: CDR1 MNHEY, CDR2 SMNVEV (reference sequence).

CDR3 residues: CASSDAGGLNTEAFF. The CDR3 region has the DNA TGTGCCAGCAGTGACGCGGGCGGGTTGAACACTGAAGCTTTCTTT. The chain combines TRBV28 with TRBJ1-1, with unresolved D. The germline gives CDR1 MDHEN, CDR2 SYDVKM. V lost 5 bases to trimming and J lost 0 bases, with 13 bases between them. The CDR3 is 15 amino acids.

V and J are TRBV6-5 and TRBJ2-7; TRBD2 matches 11 bases. There are 15 residues in the CDR3. Germline CDR1 and CDR2: MNHEY and SVGAGI. V shed 2 bases, J shed 3 bases, and the junction held 3 bases outside the gene matches. The CDR3 bases are TGTGCCAGCAGTTACACCGGACTAGCGGGCTACGAGCAGTACTTC. Translated, it gives CASSYTGLAGYEQYF.

This chain connects TRBV2 to TRBJ1-2, with D possibly being TRBD1 (6 bases). The CDR3 runs to 15 residues. CDR1 SNHLY and CDR2 FYNNEI come from the germline V gene. The germline V and J ends were trimmed by 2 bases and 8 bases, with 18 bases remaining between them. Here the CDR3 reads CASSEFRQAVDGYTF. The CDR3, as DNA: TGTGCCAGCAGTGAATTCCGACAGGCGGTGGACGGCTACACCTTC.

The V and J genes are TRBV4-3 and TRBJ2-7; D is perhaps TRBD2 (6 bases). With 0 bases removed from V and 4 bases from J, the gap between germline ends came to 10 bases. CDR3 length: 14 amino acids. The germline V gene encodes CDR1 LGHNA and CDR2 YSLEER. The CDR3 coding sequence is TGCGCCAGCAGCCAAGAAAACCGGGGGTACGAGCAGTACTTC. Its translation is CASSQENRGYEQYF.

This chain joins TRBV13 and TRBJ2-7; 8 bases are shared with TRBD2. After removal of 6 bases from V and 4 bases from J, the junction contained 8 bases not matched to a gene. The CDR3 contains 14 residues. Germline V gives CDR1 PRHDT, CDR2 FYEKMQ (reference sequence). The CDR3 DNA reads TGTGCCAGCAGTTCCAGCGGGAGTTGGTACGAGCAGTACTTC. Its protein product is CASSSSGSWYEQYF.

The count of this clone is one. Other DNA sequences in the same sample also yield this CDR3. The J gene is TRBJ2-1, the V gene TRBV11-2; D remains ambiguous. V dropped 1 base and J dropped 4 bases, with 5 bases sitting between them. The germline V gene encodes CDR1 SGHAT and CDR2 FQNNGV. The CDR3 extends over 13 amino acids. CDR3 DNA: TGTGCCAGCAGCTTAGTAGGGTACAATGAGCAGTTCTTC. This codes for CASSLVGYNEQFF.

The chain has TRBV27 and TRBJ2-3, with unresolved D. The V end was cut by 6 bases, the J end by 4 bases, with 5 bases between. Germline CDR1 reads MNHEY; CDR2 reads SMNVEV (reference sequence). The CDR3 length is 11 residues. CDR3 DNA sequence: TGTGCCAGCAGGGCCTCAGATACGCAGTATTTT. As protein: CASRASDTQYF.

The genes are TRBV9 and TRBJ2-7; 7 bases fit TRBD1. Germline V gene sequence: CDR1 SGDLS, CDR2 YYNGEE. The CDR3 has 15 amino acids. V shed 2 bases and J 6 bases; nucleotides not matched to a gene: 11. The CDR3 DNA follows: TGTGCCAGCAGCGTCGCCCCAGACAGGGCTTCCGAGCAGTACTTC. Amino acids: CASSVAPDRASEQYF.

The chain carries TRBV28 and TRBJ2-1, with TRBD2 matching over 9 bases. The germline gives CDR1 MDHEN, CDR2 SYDVKM. CDR3 length: 15 residues. Trimming at V came to 4 bases and at J to 8 bases, leaving 9 bases not matched to a gene. The DNA for the CDR3 is TGTGCCAGCAGTTCACCGGGACTAGCTGGTTATGAGCAGTTCTTC. This sequence encodes CASSSPGLAGYEQFF.

The sample holds one count of this clone. The gene calls are TRBV6-6 and TRBJ2-1; TRBD2 agrees at 7 bases. CDR1 is MNHNY and CDR2 is SVGAGI in the germline V gene (reference sequence). The CDR3 runs to 13 residues. V lost 2 bases to trimming and J lost 12 bases; unmatched junction nucleotides: 7. The CDR3 nucleotides read TGTGCCAGCAGTTACGAGGGGAGGGACGGGCAGTTCTTC. Protein product: CASSYEGRDGQFF.

V gene TRBV6-5 combines with J gene TRBJ2-3, with 7 bases fitting TRBD2. The CDR3 length is 15 residues. Germline V lookup: CDR1 MNHEY, CDR2 SVGAGI. V gave up 6 bases and J gave up 4 bases; unmatched junction bases: 10. The CDR3 sequence: CASSQAGSHPDTQYF. The CDR3 nucleotides are TGTGCCAGCAGCCAAGCGGGATCCCACCCAGATACGCAGTATTTT.

This chain links TRBV7-6 with TRBJ1-5, with D tentatively TRBD1 (5 bases). V was clipped by 1 base and J by 0 bases, with 10 bases between them. This CDR3 contains 16 residues. CDR1 is SGHVS, CDR2 FNYEAQ, per germline. Here the CDR3 reads CASSLGAGGSNQPQHF. For the CDR3, the DNA is TGTGCCAGCAGCTTAGGGGCGGGGGGTAGCAATCAGCCCCAGCATTTT.

This sequence joins TRBV7-9 and TRBJ1-1, with TRBD1 matching over 7 bases. Per the germline V gene, CDR1 is SEHNR and CDR2 is FQNEAQ (reference sequence). The junction had 5 bases not matched to a gene; V was cut back by 4 bases and J by 0 bases. The length of the CDR3 is 15 residues. CDR3 in DNA: TGTGCCAGCAGCTACCGGGACAGATTGAACACTGAAGCTTTCTTT. Amino acid sequence: CASSYRDRLNTEAFF. Variable domain in full (rest from reference TRBV7-9 and TRBJ1-1): DTGVSQNPRHKITKRGQNVTFRCDPISEHNRLYWYRQTLGQGPEFLTYFQNEAQLEKSRLLSDRFSAERPKGSFSTLEIQRTEQGDSAMYLCASSYRDRLNTEAFFGQGTRLTVV.

The chain combines TRBV29-1 with TRBJ2-7; 8 bases match TRBD2. CDR3 length equals 14 residues. V was clipped by 6 bases and J by 2 bases; unmatched bases: 9. Germline assignment: CDR1 SQVTM and CDR2 ANQGSEA. Written as DNA, the CDR3 is TGCAGCGTACTCAGCGGGAGAGGTACCTACGAGCAGTACTTC. As protein: CSVLSGRGTYEQYF.

The chain recombines TRBV28 with TRBJ1-5, with 7 bases matching TRBD1. J gave up 0 bases and V 6 bases, and 5 bases lay outside the gene matches. The CDR3 extends over 15 amino acids. Per the germline V gene, CDR1 is MDHEN and CDR2 is SYDVKM. CDR3: CASRLGQYSNQPQHF. The CDR3 DNA is TGTGCCAGCAGGCTGGGACAGTATAGCAATCAGCCCCAGCATTTT.